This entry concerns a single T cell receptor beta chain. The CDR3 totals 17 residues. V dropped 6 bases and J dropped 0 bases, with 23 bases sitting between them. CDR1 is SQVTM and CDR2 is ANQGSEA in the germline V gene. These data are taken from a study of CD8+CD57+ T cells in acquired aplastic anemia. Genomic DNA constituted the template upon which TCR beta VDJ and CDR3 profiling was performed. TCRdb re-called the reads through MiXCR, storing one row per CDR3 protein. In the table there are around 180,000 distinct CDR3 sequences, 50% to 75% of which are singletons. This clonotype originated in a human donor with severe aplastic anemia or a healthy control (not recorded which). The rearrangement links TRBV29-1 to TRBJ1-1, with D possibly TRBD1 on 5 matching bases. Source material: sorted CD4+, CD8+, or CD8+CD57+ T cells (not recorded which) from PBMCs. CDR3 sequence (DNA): TGCAGCGTCAAGGGGACGGGCCTCCGTTCAGTGAACACTGAAGCTTTCTTT. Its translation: CSVKGTGLRSVNTEAFF.